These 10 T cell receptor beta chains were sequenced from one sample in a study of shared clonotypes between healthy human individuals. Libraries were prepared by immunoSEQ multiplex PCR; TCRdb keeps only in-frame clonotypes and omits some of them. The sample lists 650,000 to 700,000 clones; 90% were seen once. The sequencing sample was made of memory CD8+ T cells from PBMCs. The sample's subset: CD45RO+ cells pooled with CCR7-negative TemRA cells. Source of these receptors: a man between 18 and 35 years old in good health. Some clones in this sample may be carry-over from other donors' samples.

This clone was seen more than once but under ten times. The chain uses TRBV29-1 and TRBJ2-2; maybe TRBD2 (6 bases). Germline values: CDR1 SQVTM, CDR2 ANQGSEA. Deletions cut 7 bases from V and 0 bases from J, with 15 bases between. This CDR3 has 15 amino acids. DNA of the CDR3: TGCAGCGCCATTGACGGGGGACCGAACACCGGGGAGCTGTTTTTT. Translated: CSAIDGGPNTGELFF.

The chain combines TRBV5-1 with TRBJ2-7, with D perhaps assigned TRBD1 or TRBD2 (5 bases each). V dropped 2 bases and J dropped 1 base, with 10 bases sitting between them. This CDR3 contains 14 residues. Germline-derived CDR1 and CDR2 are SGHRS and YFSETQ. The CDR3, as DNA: TGCGCCAGCAGCTTAGGGACGGAGTCCTACGAGCAGTACTTC. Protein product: CASSLGTESYEQYF.

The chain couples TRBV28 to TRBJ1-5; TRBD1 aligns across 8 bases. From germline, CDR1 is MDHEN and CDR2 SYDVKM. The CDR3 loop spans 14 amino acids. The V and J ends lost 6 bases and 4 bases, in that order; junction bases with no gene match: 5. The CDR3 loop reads CASRRTGRNQPQHF. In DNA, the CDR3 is TGTGCCAGCAGGCGGACAGGGAGGAATCAGCCCCAGCATTTT.

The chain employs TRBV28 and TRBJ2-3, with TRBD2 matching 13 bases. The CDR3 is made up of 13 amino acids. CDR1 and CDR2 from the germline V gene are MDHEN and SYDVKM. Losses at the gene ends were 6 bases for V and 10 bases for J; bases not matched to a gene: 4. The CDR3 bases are TGTGCCAGCAGGGGACTAGCGGGACAAGCGCAGTATTTT. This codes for CASRGLAGQAQYF.

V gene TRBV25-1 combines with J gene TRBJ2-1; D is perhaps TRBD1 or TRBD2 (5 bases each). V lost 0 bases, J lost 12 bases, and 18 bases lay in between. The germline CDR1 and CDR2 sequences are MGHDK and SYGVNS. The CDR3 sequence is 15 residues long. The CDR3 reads CASSEYKSGAKGQFF. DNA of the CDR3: TGTGCCAGCAGTGAATATAAGTCCGGGGCAAAGGGGCAGTTCTTC.

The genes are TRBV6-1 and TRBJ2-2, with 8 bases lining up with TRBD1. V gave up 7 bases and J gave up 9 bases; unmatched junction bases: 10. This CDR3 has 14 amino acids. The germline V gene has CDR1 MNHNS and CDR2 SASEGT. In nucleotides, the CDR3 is TGTGCCAGCAATGGCGGGACAGGTCCTTGGGAGCTGTTTTTT. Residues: CASNGGTGPWELFF.

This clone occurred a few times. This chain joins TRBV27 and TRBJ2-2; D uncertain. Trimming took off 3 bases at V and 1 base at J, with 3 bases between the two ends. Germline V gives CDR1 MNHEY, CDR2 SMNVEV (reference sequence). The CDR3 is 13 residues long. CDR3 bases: TGTGCCAGCAGTTTGGTGAACACCGGGGAGCTGTTTTTT. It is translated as CASSLVNTGELFF.

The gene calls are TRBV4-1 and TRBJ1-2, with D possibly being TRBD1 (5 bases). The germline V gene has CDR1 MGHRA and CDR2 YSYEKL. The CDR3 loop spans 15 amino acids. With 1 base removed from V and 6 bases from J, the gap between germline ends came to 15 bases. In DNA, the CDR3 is TGCGCCAGCAGCCAAGGGGGCAGGCCGGCGGATGGCTACACCTTC. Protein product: CASSQGGRPADGYTF.

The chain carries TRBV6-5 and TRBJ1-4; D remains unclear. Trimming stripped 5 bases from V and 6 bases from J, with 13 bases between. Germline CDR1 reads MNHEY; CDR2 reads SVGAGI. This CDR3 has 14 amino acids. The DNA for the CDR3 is TGTGCCAGCAGTCCGGAGGGAGGGTATGAAAAACTGTTTTTT. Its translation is CASSPEGGYEKLFF.

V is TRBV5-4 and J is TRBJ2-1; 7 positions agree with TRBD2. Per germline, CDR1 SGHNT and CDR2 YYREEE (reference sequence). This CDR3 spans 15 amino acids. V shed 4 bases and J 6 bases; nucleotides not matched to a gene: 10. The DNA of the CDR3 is TGTGCCAGCAGCATCGGACTAGGTTTCTCCAATGAGCAGTTCTTC. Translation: CASSIGLGFSNEQFF.